This entry lists 6 T cell receptor beta chains sequenced from one sample in a study of blood T cells in healthy people across ages. The use of a sample-barcoded 5' primer and a J-beta primer mix characterized a second PCR of about 6 to 12 cycles. Each CDR3 protein gets one entry after TCRdb re-called the 5' RACE reads with MiXCR. The sample has 1.5 million to 2 million distinct CDR3 sequences, about 50% seen once; the top ten hold over 2%. Sequencing used blood. These receptors were obtained from a woman between 40 and 55 years old in good health.

For this clonotype: The junction shows a germline mismatch at one end, possibly a read error. The chain has TRBV6-5 and TRBJ2-4, with D hard to call. In germline, CDR1 is MNHEY, CDR2 SVGAGI. This CDR3 contains 18 residues. CDR3 in DNA: TGTACCAGCAGTTACTCCGCCCCGGGTGCTCTAGCCAAAAACATTCAGTACTTC. Translation: CTSSYSAPGALAKNIQYF.

This chain links TRBV20-1 with TRBJ1-5; D ambiguous. V shed 5 bases and J shed 7 bases, with 12 bases lying between them. The CDR3 runs to 12 residues. Germline V gives CDR1 DFQATT, CDR2 SNEGSKA (reference sequence). CDR3 protein: CSAVVGEQPQHF. DNA for the CDR3: TGCAGTGCTGTAGTAGGTGAACAGCCCCAGCATTTT.

The chain is built from TRBV18 and TRBJ2-4; 11 bases agree with TRBD2. TRBJ2-5 matches the DNA end more closely, so the J call is doubtful. Germline lookup yields CDR1 KGHSH and CDR2 LQKENI. The CDR3 length is 19 residues. Here the CDR3 DNA reads TGTGCCAGCTCACCACTATCGAAACCGCTAGCGGGAGGACAAGAGACCCAGTACTTC. Encoded protein: CASSPLSKPLAGGQETQYF.

This chain connects TRBV5-6 to TRBJ2-4; 11 nucleotides align to TRBD2. The CDR3 has 14 amino acids. The germline gives CDR1 SGHDT, CDR2 YYEEEE. V was pared by 4 bases and J by 9 bases, with 6 bases of the junction left unmatched. CDR3 DNA: TGTGCCAGCAGCCTTATAGCGGGGGGGCTCATTCAGTACTTC. Its translation: CASSLIAGGLIQYF.

This clonotype was recorded a few times. J is TRBJ2-3 and V is TRBV4-2; D is ambiguous. V gave up 0 bases and J gave up 6 bases, with 10 bases separating them. CDR1 and CDR2 (germline): LGHNA, YNFKEQ. The CDR3 loop spans 14 amino acids. The CDR3 DNA reads TGTGCCAGCAGCCAAGAGTCGACGGCGGATACGCAGTATTTT. Protein: CASSQESTADTQYF.

The V and J genes are TRBV25-1 and TRBJ2-4; maybe TRBD2 (5 bases). CDR3 length: 14 amino acids. CDR1 MGHDK and CDR2 SYGVNS come from the germline V gene. Trimming left V 6 bases short and J 2 bases short, with 11 bases between. The chain's CDR3 is CASRAGGTKNIQYF. DNA for the CDR3: TGTGCCAGCAGGGCGGGTGGGACCAAAAACATTCAGTACTTC.